This TCR beta chain was sequenced for a study of Graves' ophthalmopathy and Graves' hyperthyroidism. Turning to the study itself: There was a collection of peripheral blood at initial diagnosis, before any treatment.

With 4 bases removed from V and 3 bases from J, the gap between germline ends came to 7 bases. Germline assignment: CDR1 SNHLY and CDR2 FYNNEI. CDR3 length equals 12 residues. This clonotype appeared many times. Its antigen is as yet unknown. General study findings and limits: Blood samples also showed most expanded thyroid clonotypes exceeding 0.001 frequency.

Amplifying from RNA transcripts, the study obtained TCR beta CDR3 regions. HTBI primers primed a first-round RT-PCR, and a second-round multiplex PCR followed. In TCRdb, the multiplex PCR reads were re-called with MiXCR into one record per CDR3 protein. The sample shows fewer than 250,000 distinct CDR3 sequences, approximately 29% of them seen only once. The V gene is TRBV2, the J gene TRBJ2-7; D not resolved. The sequence came from a man aged 50 or older with Graves' ophthalmopathy. Sequenced: peripheral blood. The CDR3, as DNA: TGTGCCAGCAGTGTAGGAGACTACGAGCAGTACTTC. It encodes CASSVGDYEQYF.